This record looks at one T cell receptor beta chain sequence and its context. In its sample, this clonotype was seen many times. The antigen it binds to is not known. No base qualities exist here, and no much larger clone lies one base off it. In the study, sorted CD4+ and CD8+ blood T cells from patients with severe aplastic anemia and from healthy subjects underwent deep sequencing of TCR repertoires. Ficoll-Paque density gradient centrifugation was used to isolate peripheral blood mononuclear cells. CD4+ and CD8+ T cells were sorted by FACS or magnetic beads before DNA extraction. This specimen comes from a study of CD8+CD57+ T cells in acquired aplastic anemia (dated by TCRdb to the late 2010s). Concerning the study at large: A mean of approximately 3 ug of DNA, ranging from about 0.2 to 27.4 ug, was extracted from sorted CD4+ and CD8+ cells. Mean read counts for healthy donor samples were about 10 million for CD4+ cells and some 11 million for CD8+ cells.

Profiling of TCR beta VDJ combinations and CDR3 sequences used genomic DNA as the template. An Illumina HiSeq 2000 was used for TCR repertoire sequencing. From the authors' description of their analysis: Repertoire assessment relied on Simpson's diversity index, CDR3 size and DJ length profiles, and TRBV/TRBJ rearrangement plots. The most abundant DNA sequence in the deep sequencing data was defined as the immunodominant clone. CDR3 amino acid sequences were checked for sharing across subjects and were also compared against the VDJdb database and published repertoires. The public reads were reanalyzed by TCRdb: fastp trimming at Q25, MiXCR alignment, in-frame beta chains only. Here each entry gathers all rows of one CDR3 protein and keeps the most common genes and DNA. These V and J calls originate from TCRdb's pipeline instead of the authors' own analysis. This sample is represented by fewer than 70,000 distinct CDR3 sequences; around half of them were singletons. The ten largest clones add up to about 8.9% of the sample.

The full study reports these points: CD8+ Simpson's diversity did not differ significantly between patients and healthy controls (P=0.060). Roughly 30 CD8+ CDR3 sequences were found to be shared between patients and controls, but these sequences appeared to be highly expressed in patients and within the immunodominant clones of the patients.

CDR1 and CDR2 are drawn from the germline V gene (reference sequence): MNHEY, SMNVEV. V was cut back by 6 bases and J by 1 base, leaving a gap of 12 bases between them. CDR3 length: 14 amino acids, cysteine to phenylalanine. The sequence is cut down to CDR3 DNA, 42 bases in frame from base 1. Sequenced material: sorted CD4+, CD8+, or CD8+CD57+ T cells (not recorded which) from PBMCs. The chain is encoded by TRBV27 joined to TRBJ1-1, with no confident D gene call. This TCR was recovered from a human donor in good health, serving as a control. The CDR3 amino acid sequence is: CASRSQVSNTEAFF. The base sequence is TGTGCCAGCAGGTCCCAGGTTTCGAACACTGAAGCTTTCTTT.